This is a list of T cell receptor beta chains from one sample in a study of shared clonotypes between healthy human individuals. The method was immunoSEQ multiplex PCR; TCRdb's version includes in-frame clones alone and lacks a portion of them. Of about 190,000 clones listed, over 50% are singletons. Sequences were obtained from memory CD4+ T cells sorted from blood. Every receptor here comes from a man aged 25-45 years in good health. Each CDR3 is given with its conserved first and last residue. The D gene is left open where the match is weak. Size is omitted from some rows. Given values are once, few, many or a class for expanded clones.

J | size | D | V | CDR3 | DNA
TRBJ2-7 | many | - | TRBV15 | CATSRELGISYEQYF | TGTGCCACCAGCAGAGAACTCGGGATCTCCTACGAGCAGTACTTC
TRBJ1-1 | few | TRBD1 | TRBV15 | CATSKEIRMDRVAFF | TGTGCCACCAGCAAGGAGATACGGATGGACAGGGTGGCTTTCTTT
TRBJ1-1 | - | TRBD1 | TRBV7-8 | CASSLEGQGYTEAFF | TGTGCCAGCAGCTTAGAGGGACAGGGGTACACTGAAGCTTTCTTT
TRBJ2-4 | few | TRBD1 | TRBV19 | CASSGSGTVIHLAKNIQYF | TGTGCCAGTAGTGGATCGGGGACAGTGATTCACCTAGCCAAAAACATTCAGTACTTC
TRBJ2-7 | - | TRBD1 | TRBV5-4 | CASSLGQPGLYEQYF | TGTGCCAGCAGCCTGGGACAGCCAGGCCTGTACGAGCAGTACTTC
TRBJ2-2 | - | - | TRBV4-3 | CASSQRSRDTGELFF | TGCGCCAGCAGCCAGCGTAGTAGGGACACCGGGGAGCTGTTTTTT
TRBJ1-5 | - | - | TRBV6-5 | CASSSRWDTDQPQHF | TGTGCCAGCAGTTCCCGGTGGGACACCGATCAGCCCCAGCATTTT
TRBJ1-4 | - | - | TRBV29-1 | CSVSTGGTNEKLFF | TGCAGCGTATCTACGGGTGGGACTAATGAAAAACTGTTTTTT
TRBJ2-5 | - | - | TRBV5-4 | CASSLGGSAAETQYF | TGTGCCAGCAGCTTGGGAGGGAGCGCGGCGGAGACCCAGTACTTC
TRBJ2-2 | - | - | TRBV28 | CASSPPTGRSNTGELFF | TGTGCCAGCAGTCCCCCGACAGGGAGGTCGAACACCGGGGAGCTGTTTTTT
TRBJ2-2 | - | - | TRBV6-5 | CASRSGVGPGELFF | TGTGCCAGCAGGTCAGGGGTAGGCCCCGGGGAGCTGTTTTTT
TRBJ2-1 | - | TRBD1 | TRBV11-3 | CASSQRKGQGSREQFF | TGTGCCAGCAGCCAACGTAAGGGACAGGGTTCTCGGGAGCAGTTCTTC
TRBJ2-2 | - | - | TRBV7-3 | CASSLGPSNTGELFF | TGTGCCAGCAGCTTAGGGCCGTCGAACACCGGGGAGCTGTTTTTT
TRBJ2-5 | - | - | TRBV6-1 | CASSERPADQETQYF | TGTGCCAGCAGTGAACGACCTGCCGACCAAGAGACCCAGTACTTC
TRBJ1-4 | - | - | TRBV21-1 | CASSELSNEKLFF | TGTGCCAGCAGCGAATTATCAAATGAAAAACTGTTTTTT
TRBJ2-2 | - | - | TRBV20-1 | CSVFATGELFF | TGCAGTGTTTTTGCCACCGGGGAGCTGTTTTTT
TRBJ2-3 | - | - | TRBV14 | CASSHKVTQYF | TGTGCCAGCAGCCATAAGGTTACGCAGTATTTT
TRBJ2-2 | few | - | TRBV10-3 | CAITRGGRVGELFF | TGTGCCATCACAAGAGGAGGGCGGGTCGGGGAGCTGTTTTTT
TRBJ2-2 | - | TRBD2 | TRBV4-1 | CASSHRQAGGETGELFF | TGCGCCAGCAGCCACCGACAAGCGGGAGGCGAAACCGGGGAGCTGTTTTTT
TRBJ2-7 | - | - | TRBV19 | CASRLRGGSYEQYF | TGTGCCAGTCGGCTCAGGGGCGGCTCCTACGAGCAGTACTTC
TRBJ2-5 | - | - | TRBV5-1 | CASSDGRGGGETQYF | TGCGCCAGCAGCGACGGACGTGGTGGGGGAGAGACCCAGTACTTC
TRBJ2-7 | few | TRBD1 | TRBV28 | CASSSPSGTGYEQYF | TGTGCCAGCAGTTCTCCTTCCGGGACAGGCTACGAGCAGTACTTC
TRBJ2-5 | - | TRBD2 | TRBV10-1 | CATHGLAGTETQYF | TGCGCCACCCATGGACTAGCGGGAACTGAGACCCAGTACTTC
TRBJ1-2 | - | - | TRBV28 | CASSTTNYGYTF | TGTGCCAGCAGTACTACTAACTATGGCTACACCTTC
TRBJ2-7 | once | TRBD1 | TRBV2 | CASSDRVTSYEQYF | TGTGCCAGCAGCGACAGGGTTACCTCCTACGAGCAGTACTTC
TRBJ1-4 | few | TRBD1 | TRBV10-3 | CATSPGGAYEKLFF | TGTGCCACGTCACCAGGGGGCGCGTATGAAAAACTGTTTTTT
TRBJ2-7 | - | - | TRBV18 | CASSPRYEQYF | TGTGCCAGCTCACCTCGGTACGAGCAGTACTTC
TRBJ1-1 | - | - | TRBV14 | CASSDRPSASNTEAFF | TGTGCCAGCAGCGATCGACCGTCCGCGTCGAACACTGAAGCTTTCTTT
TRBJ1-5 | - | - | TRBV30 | CAWSVEGNQPQHF | TGTGCCTGGAGTGTAGAGGGGAATCAGCCCCAGCATTTT
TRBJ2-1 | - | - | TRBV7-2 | CASSLAGGMGEQFF | TGTGCCAGCAGCTTAGCGGGAGGAATGGGTGAGCAGTTCTTC
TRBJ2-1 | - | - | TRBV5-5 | CASSPRLDEQFF | TGTGCCAGCAGCCCGCGATTGGATGAGCAGTTCTTC
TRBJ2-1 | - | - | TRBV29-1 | CSGGLGGYNEQFF | TGCAGCGGGGGCCTCGGAGGCTACAATGAGCAGTTCTTC
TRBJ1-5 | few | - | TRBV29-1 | CSVSNRDGGDQPQHF | TGCAGCGTTTCAAACCGGGACGGTGGGGATCAGCCCCAGCATTTT
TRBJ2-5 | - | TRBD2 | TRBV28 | CASSRGGGGLEETQYF | TGTGCCAGCTCCCGGGGTGGCGGGGGTTTGGAAGAGACCCAGTACTTC
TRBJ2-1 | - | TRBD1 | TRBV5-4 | CASSWWTGAYNEQFF | TGTGCCAGCAGCTGGTGGACAGGAGCCTACAATGAGCAGTTCTTC
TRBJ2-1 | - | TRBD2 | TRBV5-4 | CASSPSGLAGRSSYNEQFF | TGTGCCAGCAGCCCATCAGGACTAGCGGGTCGCAGCTCCTACAATGAGCAGTTCTTC
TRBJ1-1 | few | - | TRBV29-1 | CSVEEGAAFF | TGCAGCGTTGAGGAGGGTGCAGCTTTCTTT
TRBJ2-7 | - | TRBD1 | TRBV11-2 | CASSLGTGQGIYEQYF | TGTGCCAGCAGCTTAGGGACGGGACAGGGAATTTACGAGCAGTACTTC
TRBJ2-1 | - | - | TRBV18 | CASSPPNLLADEQFF | TGTGCCAGCTCACCACCGAACCTCCTGGCGGATGAGCAGTTCTTC
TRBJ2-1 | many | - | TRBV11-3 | CASSSAVGSYNEQFF | TGTGCCAGCAGCTCCGCCGTCGGCTCCTACAATGAGCAGTTCTTC
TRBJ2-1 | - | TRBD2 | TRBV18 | CASSPFAGDGYNEQFF | TGTGCCAGCTCACCATTTGCGGGAGACGGCTACAATGAGCAGTTCTTC
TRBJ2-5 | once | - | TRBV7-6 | CASSLTPETQYF | TGTGCCAGCAGCCTAACCCCCGAGACCCAGTACTTC
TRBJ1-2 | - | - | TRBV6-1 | CASSEGLVARIYGYTF | TGTGCCAGCAGTGAAGGGCTCGTAGCCCGCATCTATGGCTACACCTTC
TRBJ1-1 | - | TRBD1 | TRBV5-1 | CASRDSGTGTAEAFF | TGCGCCAGCAGAGATTCCGGGACAGGGACAGCTGAAGCTTTCTTT
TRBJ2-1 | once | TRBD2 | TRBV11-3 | CASSVRTSGIGRANEQFF | TGTGCCAGCAGCGTGAGGACTAGCGGGATCGGGCGGGCCAATGAGCAGTTCTTC
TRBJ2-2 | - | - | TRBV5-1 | CASSLGTTGELFF | TGCGCCAGCAGCTTAGGGACCACCGGGGAGCTGTTTTTT
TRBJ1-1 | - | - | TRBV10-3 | CAIKASSRNTEAFF | TGTGCCATCAAGGCCTCGTCGCGGAACACTGAAGCTTTCTTT
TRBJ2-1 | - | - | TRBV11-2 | CASSPVWLNEQFF | TGTGCCAGCAGTCCTGTCTGGCTCAATGAGCAGTTCTTC
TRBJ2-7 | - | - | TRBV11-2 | CASSSPASVGAYEQYF | TGTGCCAGCAGCTCCCCTGCTTCGGTTGGGGCTTACGAGCAGTACTTC
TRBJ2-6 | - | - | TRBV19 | CASSRQFSGANVLTF | TGTGCCAGTAGTAGACAGTTCTCTGGGGCCAACGTCCTGACTTTC
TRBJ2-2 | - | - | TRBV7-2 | CASSFNQGRAGELFF | TGTGCCAGCAGCTTTAACCAGGGAAGGGCCGGGGAGCTGTTTTTT
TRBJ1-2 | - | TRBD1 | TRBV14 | CASSRDSTYGYTF | TGTGCCAGCAGCCGGGACAGCACCTATGGCTACACCTTC
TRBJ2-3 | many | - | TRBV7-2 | CASSRGGNSALGQYF | TGTGCCAGCAGCCGTGGGGGGAACAGCGCACTGGGGCAGTATTTT
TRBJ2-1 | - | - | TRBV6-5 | CASSFNGGEQFF | TGTGCCAGCAGTTTTAACGGAGGTGAGCAGTTCTTC
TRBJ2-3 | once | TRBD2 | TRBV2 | CASSDALAGTDTQYF | TGTGCCAGCAGTGATGCCCTAGCGGGAACAGATACGCAGTATTTT
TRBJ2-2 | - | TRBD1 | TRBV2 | CASKRDRGNTGELFF | TGTGCCAGCAAGAGGGACAGGGGAAACACCGGGGAGCTGTTTTTT
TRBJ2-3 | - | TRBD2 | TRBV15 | CATSRAASGFTDTQYF | TGTGCCACCAGCAGAGCGGCTAGCGGATTCACAGATACGCAGTATTTT